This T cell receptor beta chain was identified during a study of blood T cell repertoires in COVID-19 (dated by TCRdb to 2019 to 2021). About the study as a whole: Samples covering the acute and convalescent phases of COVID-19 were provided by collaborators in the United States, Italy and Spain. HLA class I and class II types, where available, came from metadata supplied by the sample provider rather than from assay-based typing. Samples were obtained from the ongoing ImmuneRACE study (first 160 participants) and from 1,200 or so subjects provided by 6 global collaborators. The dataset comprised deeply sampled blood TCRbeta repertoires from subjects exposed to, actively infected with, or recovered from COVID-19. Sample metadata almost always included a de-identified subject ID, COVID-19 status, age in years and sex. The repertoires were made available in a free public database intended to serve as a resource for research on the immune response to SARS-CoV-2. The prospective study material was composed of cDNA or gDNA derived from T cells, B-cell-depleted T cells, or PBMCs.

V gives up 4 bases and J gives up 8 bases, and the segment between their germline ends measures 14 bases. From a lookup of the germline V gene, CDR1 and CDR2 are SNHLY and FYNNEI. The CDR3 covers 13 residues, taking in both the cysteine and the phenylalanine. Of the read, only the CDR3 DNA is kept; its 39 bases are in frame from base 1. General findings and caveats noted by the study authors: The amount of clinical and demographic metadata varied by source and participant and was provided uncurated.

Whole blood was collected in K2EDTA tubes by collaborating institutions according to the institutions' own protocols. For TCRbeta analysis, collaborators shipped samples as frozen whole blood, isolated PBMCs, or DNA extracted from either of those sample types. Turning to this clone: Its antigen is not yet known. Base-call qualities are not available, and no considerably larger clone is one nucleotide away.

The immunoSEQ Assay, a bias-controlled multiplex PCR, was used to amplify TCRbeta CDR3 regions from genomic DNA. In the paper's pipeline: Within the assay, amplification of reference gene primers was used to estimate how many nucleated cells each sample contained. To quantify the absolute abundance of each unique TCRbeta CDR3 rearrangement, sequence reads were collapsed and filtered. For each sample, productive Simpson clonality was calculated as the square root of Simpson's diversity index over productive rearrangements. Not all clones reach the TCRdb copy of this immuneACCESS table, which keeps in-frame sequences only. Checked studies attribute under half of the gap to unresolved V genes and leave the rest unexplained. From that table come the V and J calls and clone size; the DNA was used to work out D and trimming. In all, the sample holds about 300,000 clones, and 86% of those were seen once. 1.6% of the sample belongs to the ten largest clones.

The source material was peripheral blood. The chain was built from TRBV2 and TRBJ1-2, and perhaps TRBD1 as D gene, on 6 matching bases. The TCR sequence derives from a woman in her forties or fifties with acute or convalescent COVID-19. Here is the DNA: TGTGCCAGCAGTGGGACAGCCTCTAGGGGCTACACCTTC. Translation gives CASSGTASRGYTF. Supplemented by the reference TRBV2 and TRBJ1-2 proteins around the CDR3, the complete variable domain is EPEVTQTPSHQVTQMGQEVILRCVPISNHLYFYWYRQILGQKVEFLVSFYNNEISEKSEIFDDQFSVERPDGSNFTLKIRSTKLEDSAMYFCASSGTASRGYTFGSGTRLTVV.